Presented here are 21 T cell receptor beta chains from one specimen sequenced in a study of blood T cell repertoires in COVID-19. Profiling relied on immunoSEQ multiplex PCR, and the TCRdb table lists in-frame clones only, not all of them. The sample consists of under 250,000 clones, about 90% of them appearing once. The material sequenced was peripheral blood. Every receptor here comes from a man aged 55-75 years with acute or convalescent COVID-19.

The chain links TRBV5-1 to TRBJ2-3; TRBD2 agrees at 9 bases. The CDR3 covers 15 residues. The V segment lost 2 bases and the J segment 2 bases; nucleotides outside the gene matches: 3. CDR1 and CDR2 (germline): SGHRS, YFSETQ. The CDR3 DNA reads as TGCGCCAGCAGCTTCCCTAGCGGGGACACAGATACGCAGTATTTT. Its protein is CASSFPSGDTDTQYF.

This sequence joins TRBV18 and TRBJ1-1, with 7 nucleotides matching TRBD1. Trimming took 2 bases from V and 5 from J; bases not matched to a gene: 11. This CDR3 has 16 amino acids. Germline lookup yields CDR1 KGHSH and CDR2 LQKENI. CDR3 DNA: TGTGCCAGCTCACCAACAGGGGCGATAAGTAAAACTGAAGCTTTCTTT. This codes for CASSPTGAISKTEAFF.

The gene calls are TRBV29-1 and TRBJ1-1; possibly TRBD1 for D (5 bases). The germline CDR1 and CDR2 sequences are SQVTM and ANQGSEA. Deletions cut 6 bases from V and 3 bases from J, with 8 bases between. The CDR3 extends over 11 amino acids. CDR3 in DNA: TGCAGCGTAGCCAGGGACACTGAAGCTTTCTTT. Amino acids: CSVARDTEAFF.

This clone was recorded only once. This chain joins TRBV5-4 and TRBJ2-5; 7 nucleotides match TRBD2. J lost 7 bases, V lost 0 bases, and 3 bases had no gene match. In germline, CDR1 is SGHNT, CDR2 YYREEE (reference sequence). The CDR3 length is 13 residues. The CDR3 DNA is TGTGCCAGCAGCTTGGATTCGGGGGGGACCCAGTACTTC. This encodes CASSLDSGGTQYF.

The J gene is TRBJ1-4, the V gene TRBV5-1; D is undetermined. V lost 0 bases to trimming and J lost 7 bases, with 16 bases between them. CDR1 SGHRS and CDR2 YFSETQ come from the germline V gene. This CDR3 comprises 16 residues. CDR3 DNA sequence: TGCGCCAGCAGCTTGGAGTCACGGTGGGAGGCTGAAAAACTGTTTTTT. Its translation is CASSLESRWEAEKLFF.

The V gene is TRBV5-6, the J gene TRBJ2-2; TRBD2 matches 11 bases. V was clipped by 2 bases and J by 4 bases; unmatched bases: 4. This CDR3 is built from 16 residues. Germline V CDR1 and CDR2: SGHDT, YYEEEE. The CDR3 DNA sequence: TGTGCCAGCAGCTTTGAGGGACTAGCGGCCACCGGGGAGCTGTTTTTT. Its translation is CASSFEGLAATGELFF.

This chain's CDR3 is CSVGVFGTANTGELFF. DNA for the CDR3: TGCAGCGTTGGGGTATTCGGGACAGCGAACACCGGGGAGCTGTTTTTT. This chain links TRBV29-1 with TRBJ2-2; 7 bases fit TRBD1. CDR3 length: 16 amino acids. With V trimmed by 4 bases and J by 0 bases, 8 bases remained unmatched. Germline values: CDR1 SQVTM, CDR2 ANQGSEA.

The CDR3 sequence: CASSISDRTTDTQYF. The DNA of the CDR3 is TGTGCCAGTAGTATATCGGACAGGACCACAGATACGCAGTATTTT. The gene calls are TRBV19 and TRBJ2-3; TRBD1 matches 7 bases. V gave up 2 bases and J gave up 2 bases; unmatched junction bases: 4. Per germline, CDR1 LNHDA and CDR2 SQIVND (reference sequence). CDR3 length: 15 amino acids.

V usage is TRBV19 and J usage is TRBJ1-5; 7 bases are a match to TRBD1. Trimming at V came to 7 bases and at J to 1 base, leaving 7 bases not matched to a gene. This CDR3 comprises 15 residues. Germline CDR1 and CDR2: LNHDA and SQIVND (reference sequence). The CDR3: CASTGDRLSNQPQHF. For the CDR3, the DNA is TGTGCCAGTACCGGGGACAGATTGAGCAATCAGCCCCAGCATTTT.

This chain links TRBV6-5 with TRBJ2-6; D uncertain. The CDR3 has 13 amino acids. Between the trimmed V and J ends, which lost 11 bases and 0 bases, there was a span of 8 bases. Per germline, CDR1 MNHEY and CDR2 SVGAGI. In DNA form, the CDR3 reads TGTGCCGTGGAGAGCTCTGGGGCCAACGTCCTGACTTTC. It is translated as CAVESSGANVLTF.

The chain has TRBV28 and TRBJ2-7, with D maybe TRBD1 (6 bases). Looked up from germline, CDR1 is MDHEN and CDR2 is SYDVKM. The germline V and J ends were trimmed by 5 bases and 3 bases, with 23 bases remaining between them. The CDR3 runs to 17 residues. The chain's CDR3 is CASSPLAGQFRGYEQYF. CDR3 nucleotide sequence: TGTGCCAGCAGTCCACTTGCTGGACAGTTTAGGGGCTACGAGCAGTACTTC.

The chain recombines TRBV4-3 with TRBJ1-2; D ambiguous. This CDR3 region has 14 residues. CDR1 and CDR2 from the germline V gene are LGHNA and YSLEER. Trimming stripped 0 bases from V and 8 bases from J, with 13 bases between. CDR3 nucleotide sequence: TGCGCCAGCAGCCAAGATACGGGGTTTGGAGGCTACACCTTC. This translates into CASSQDTGFGGYTF.

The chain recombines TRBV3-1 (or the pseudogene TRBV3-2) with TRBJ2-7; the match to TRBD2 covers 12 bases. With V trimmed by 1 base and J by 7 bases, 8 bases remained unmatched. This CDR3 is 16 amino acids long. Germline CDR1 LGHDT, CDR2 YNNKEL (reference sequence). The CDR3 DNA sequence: TGTGCCAGCAGCCAAGTAATGCCTAGCGGGAGGGAAGAGCAGTACTTC. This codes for CASSQVMPSGREEQYF.

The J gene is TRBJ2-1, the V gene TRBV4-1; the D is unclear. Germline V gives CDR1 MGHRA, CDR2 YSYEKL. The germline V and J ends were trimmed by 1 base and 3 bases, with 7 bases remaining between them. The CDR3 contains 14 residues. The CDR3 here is CASSQVNSYNEQFF. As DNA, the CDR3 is TGCGCCAGCAGCCAAGTGAACAGCTACAATGAGCAGTTCTTC.

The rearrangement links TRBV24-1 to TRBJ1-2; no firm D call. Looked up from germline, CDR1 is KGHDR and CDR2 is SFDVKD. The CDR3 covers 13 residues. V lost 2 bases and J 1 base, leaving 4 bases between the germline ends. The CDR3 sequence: CATSDSYNYGYTF. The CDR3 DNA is TGTGCCACCAGTGATTCGTATAACTATGGCTACACCTTC.

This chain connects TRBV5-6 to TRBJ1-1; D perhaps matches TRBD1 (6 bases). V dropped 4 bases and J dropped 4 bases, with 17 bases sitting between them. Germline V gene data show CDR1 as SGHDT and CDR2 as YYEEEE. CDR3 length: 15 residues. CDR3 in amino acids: CASSPVRTEGTEAFF. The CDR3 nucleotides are TGTGCCAGCAGCCCTGTAAGGACAGAAGGCACTGAAGCTTTCTTT.

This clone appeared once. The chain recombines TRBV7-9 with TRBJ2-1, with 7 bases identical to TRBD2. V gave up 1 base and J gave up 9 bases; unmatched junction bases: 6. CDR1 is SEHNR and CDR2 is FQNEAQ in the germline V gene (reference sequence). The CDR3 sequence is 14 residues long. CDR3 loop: CASSLGVGRGEQFF. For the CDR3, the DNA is TGTGCCAGCAGCTTAGGAGTGGGGAGGGGTGAGCAGTTCTTC.

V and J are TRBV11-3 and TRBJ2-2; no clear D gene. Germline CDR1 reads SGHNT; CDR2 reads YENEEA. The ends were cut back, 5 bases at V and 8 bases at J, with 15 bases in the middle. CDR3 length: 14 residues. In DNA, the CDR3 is TGTGCCAGCAGCATAGGGCTCACAGAAGGGGAGCTGTTTTTT. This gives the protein CASSIGLTEGELFF.

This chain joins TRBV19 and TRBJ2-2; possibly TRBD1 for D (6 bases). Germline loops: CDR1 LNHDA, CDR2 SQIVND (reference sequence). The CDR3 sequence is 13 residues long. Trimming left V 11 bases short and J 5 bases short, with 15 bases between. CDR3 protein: CAGTTGTTGELFF. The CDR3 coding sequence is TGTGCCGGGACCACAGGGACGACCGGGGAGCTGTTTTTT.

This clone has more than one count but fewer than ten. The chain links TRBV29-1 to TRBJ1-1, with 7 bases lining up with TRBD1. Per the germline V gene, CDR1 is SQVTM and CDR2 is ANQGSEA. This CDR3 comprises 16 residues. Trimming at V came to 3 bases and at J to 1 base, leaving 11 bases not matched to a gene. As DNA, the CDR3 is TGCAGCGTTGACCCGTGGGCCTCAGGGGGGAACACTGAAGCTTTCTTT. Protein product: CSVDPWASGGNTEAFF. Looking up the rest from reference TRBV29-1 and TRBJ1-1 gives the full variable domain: SAVISQKPSRDICQRGTSLTIQCQVDSQVTMMFWYRQQPGQSLTLIATANQGSEATYESGFVIDKFPISRPNLTFSTLTVSNMSPEDSSIYLCSVDPWASGGNTEAFFGQGTRLTVV.

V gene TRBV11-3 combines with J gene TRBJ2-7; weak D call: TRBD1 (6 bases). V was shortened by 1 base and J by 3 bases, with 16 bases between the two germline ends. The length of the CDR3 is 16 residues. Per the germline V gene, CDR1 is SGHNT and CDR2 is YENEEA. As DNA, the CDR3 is TGTGCCAGCAGCTTAGCAGCACAGGGAAGGTTCTACGAGCAGTACTTC. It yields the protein CASSLAAQGRFYEQYF. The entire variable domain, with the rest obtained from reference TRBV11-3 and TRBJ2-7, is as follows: EAGVVQSPRYKIIEKKQPVAFWCNPISGHNTLYWYLQNLGQGPELLIRYENEEAVDDSQLPKDRFSAERLKGVDSTLKIQPAELGDSAVYLCASSLAAQGRFYEQYFGPGTRLTVT.